This TCR beta chain was sequenced for a study of blood T cell repertoires in COVID-19. Study context: Samples taken during acute and convalescent COVID-19 were collected in the United States, Italy and Spain.

Cohort assignment relied on participant-reported clinical history. Per the authors' pipeline: Nucleated cell number was recorded as an estimate derived from reference gene primer amplification. TCRdb's copy holds only in-frame clones and misses some; the assay was immunoSEQ multiplex PCR. That table furnishes V, J and clone size, whereas the DNA furnished D and trimming. The table has about 180,000 clones, roughly 90% seen once. In germline, CDR1 is SNHLY, CDR2 FYNNEI. V was cut by 8 bases and J by 2 bases, with 18 bases left in between. The CDR3 has 15 amino acids. The V call is TRBV2, the J call TRBJ2-5; weak D call: TRBD2 (6 bases). Sequences were obtained from PBMCs or T cells enriched from blood (not recorded which). This clonotype originated in a human donor with acute COVID-19. The donor label of this sample is uncertain. CDR3 sequence (DNA): TGTGCCAGCGGGGAGGTGGGGCGCCCACAAGAGACCCAGTACTTC. Its protein product is CASGEVGRPQETQYF.